The rows below give T cell receptor beta chains drawn from one sample of a study of blood T cells in healthy people across ages. TCRdb passed the 5' RACE reads through MiXCR, listing each CDR3 protein once. Among 900,000 to 950,000 distinct CDR3 sequences, 29% were seen once, and the ten largest hold 10%. These data were also reused for a study on T cells of mothers and their children.

The sample taken for sequencing was blood. The receptors were gathered from a woman aged 40 to 50 in good health. The conserved cysteine and the conserved F or W are not part of the CDR3 here. Each record gives: J gene, D gene, V gene, CDR3 protein. D genes are given only for firm matches.

>TRBJ1-1|-|TRBV12-3/TRBV12-4
ASSLAHRGTEAF
>TRBJ1-2|-|TRBV19
ASSLNYLGNYGYT
>TRBJ2-5|TRBD2|TRBV7-2
ASSTGGETQY
>TRBJ2-3|-|TRBV5-4
AFLGRELGTDTQY
>TRBJ1-2|-|TRBV20-1
SKRDGWYGYT
>TRBJ2-3|TRBD2|TRBV7-4
ASSFWGLAGPRGTDTQY
>TRBJ1-2|-|TRBV9
ASSLQSRGANYGYT
>TRBJ2-2|TRBD2|TRBV4-3
ASSPRLAGGHFAGELF
>TRBJ1-1|-|TRBV6-5
ATVDGMNTEAF
>TRBJ2-5|TRBD1|TRBV4-1
ASSPVGDRGYQETQY
>TRBJ2-3|-|TRBV28
ASSTLPPLDPQY
>TRBJ2-1|-|TRBV5-1
ASSSRQASYNEQF
>TRBJ1-2|-|TRBV30
AWSVGPGYT
>TRBJ1-3|-|TRBV12-3/TRBV12-4
ASGGRSTIY
>TRBJ2-5|TRBD1|TRBV5-1
ASGLIPDRGETQY
>TRBJ2-3|-|TRBV10-3
VISLSGQSTDTQY
>TRBJ1-2|TRBD1|TRBV20-1
SAKDRGLHGYT
>TRBJ2-3|-|TRBV14
ASSQVGSLLIAQY
>TRBJ2-7|-|TRBV4-1
ASSQMLQGAYEQY
>TRBJ1-5|TRBD1|TRBV12-3/TRBV12-4
ASSLRQGANPQH
>TRBJ2-7|-|TRBV11-3
ASSADRRGEQY
>-|TRBD1|TRBV7-2
ASSPDRGGYNEQY
>TRBJ1-1|-|TRBV5-1
ASSLIAARGNTEAF
>TRBJ1-6|-|TRBV21-1
ASSKAQGGGTEDNSPLH
>TRBJ2-7|TRBD2|TRBV7-9
ASSSGGAAYEQY
>TRBJ2-1|-|TRBV20-1
SATRENEQF
>TRBJ1-3|-|TRBV4-1
ASSQDETGLSSGNTIY
>TRBJ2-3|-|TRBV4-1
ASSEAKGTDTQY
>TRBJ2-5|-|TRBV3-1
ASSLDRGLLGETQY
>TRBJ1-2|-|TRBV28
ASSLVDDSFYGYT
>TRBJ2-4|-|TRBV3-1
ASSQLAKNIQY
>TRBJ2-7|-|TRBV5-1
ASRTGTANYEQY
>TRBJ1-5|TRBD1|TRBV12-3/TRBV12-4
ASSLEGGMGNQPQH
>TRBJ2-7|-|TRBV27
ASGNRVNLGEQY
>TRBJ2-3|-|TRBV18
ASSRAKSTDTQY
>TRBJ1-4|-|TRBV6-4
ASSAICATNEKLF
>TRBJ1-5|TRBD1|TRBV6-5
ASSRTGAGQPQH
>TRBJ2-1|-|TRBV20-1
RARGSYNEQF
>TRBJ2-1|-|TRBV9
ASSVDRHNEQF
>TRBJ1-4|-|TRBV27
ASSFQGQNEKLF
>TRBJ2-2|-|TRBV5-1
ATSHQGDTGELF
>TRBJ1-2|-|TRBV3-1
ASKGPAYYGYT
>TRBJ2-1|-|TRBV10-3
AISDREYNEQF
>TRBJ2-7|TRBD1|TRBV9
ASSVSGQGSNEQY
>TRBJ1-1|-|TRBV12-3/TRBV12-4
ASRLEGLRAF
>TRBJ2-7|-|TRBV15
ATSRSYSYEQY
>TRBJ1-5|-|TRBV29-1
SVGFGEGSNQPQH
>TRBJ2-5|-|TRBV14
TSSQRVRSETQY
>TRBJ1-2|-|TRBV10-3
AISDEGYGYT
>TRBJ1-1|-|TRBV7-6
VSSLERGNTEAF
>TRBJ2-1|-|TRBV29-1
SVEDSFANNEQF
>TRBJ2-7|TRBD2|TRBV6-2/TRBV6-3
ASSYSPLAGGSYGQY
>TRBJ2-1|-|TRBV12-3/TRBV12-4
ASSFAGALNNEQF
>TRBJ2-3|-|TRBV12-3/TRBV12-4
ASSLASRLSGGTDTQY